The 5 T cell receptor beta chains reported below all come from one sample, sequenced in a study of T-cell reconstitution after alpha-beta-depleted transplantation in children. Preparation of the TCRbeta library was carried out with unique molecular identifiers. TCRdb used MiXCR to reprocess the PCR reads, holding one entry per CDR3 protein. The sample lists about 980,000 distinct CDR3 sequences; roughly 29% were seen once. Sequencing used PBMCs, mostly from graft donor cells, obtained 360 days after TCRalphabeta/CD19-depleted stem cell transplant. Every receptor here comes from a boy younger than two who had a stem cell transplant for SCID, so the T cells may come from the graft donor.

J is TRBJ2-1 and V is TRBV5-1; TRBD2 matches 10 bases. The CDR3 is made up of 17 amino acids. The ends lost 4 bases at V and 7 bases at J; junction bases unmatched: 14. Germline V lookup: CDR1 SGHRS, CDR2 YFSETQ. CDR3 residues: CASSPTRRSGGANEQFF. In DNA, the CDR3 is TGCGCCAGCAGCCCGACAAGAAGGAGCGGGGGGGCGAATGAGCAGTTCTTC. The full variable domain, its missing parts supplied by reference TRBV5-1 and TRBJ2-1, is KAGVTQTPRYLIKTRGQQVTLSCSPISGHRSVSWYQQTPGQGLQFLFEYFSETQRNKGNFPGRFSGRQFSNSRSEMNVSTLELGDSALYLCASSPTRRSGGANEQFFGPGTRLTVL.

This sequence joins TRBV20-1 and TRBJ2-7, with D tentatively TRBD1 (5 bases). Germline V gives CDR1 DFQATT, CDR2 SNEGSKA (reference sequence). V dropped 6 bases and J dropped 2 bases, with 17 bases sitting between them. The length of the CDR3 is 14 residues. The CDR3 protein is CSAQVSQVPYEQYF. CDR3 sequence (DNA): TGCAGTGCCCAAGTGTCACAGGTCCCCTACGAGCAGTACTTC.

This clonotype has more than one count but fewer than ten. This rearrangement joins TRBV10-1 to TRBJ2-3, with D possibly matching TRBD2 (6 bases). CDR1 is WNHNN, CDR2 SYGVQD, per germline (reference sequence). This CDR3 has 14 amino acids. Deletions cut 5 bases from V and 4 bases from J, with 13 bases between. This CDR3 is CASSRTSTADTQYF. The CDR3 DNA is TGCGCCAGCAGTCGCACTAGCACCGCAGATACGCAGTATTTT.

The chain recombines TRBV7-3 with TRBJ2-2; TRBD1 matches at 11 bases. CDR1 is SGHTA, CDR2 FQGTGA, per germline. The trim removed 0 bases at V and 4 bases at J, leaving 4 bases unmatched. The CDR3 totals 17 residues. CDR3 sequence: CASSLTGTGGGTGELFF. DNA for the CDR3: TGTGCCAGCAGCTTAACTGGGACAGGGGGAGGCACCGGGGAGCTGTTTTTT.

DNA for the CDR3: TGTGCCAGCAGCTTGAGGGACAGGAGTTTCTACGAGCAGTACTTC. Translated, it gives CASSLRDRSFYEQYF. The chain carries TRBV5-5 and TRBJ2-7, with 8 positions matching TRBD1. Looked up from germline, CDR1 is SGHKS and CDR2 is YYEKEE (reference sequence). V dropped 1 base and J dropped 3; count of bases not matched to a gene: 6. The CDR3 contains 15 residues.